Below, 22 T cell receptor beta chains from the same sample are listed, as sequenced in a study of OX40 agonist ivuxolimab in advanced cancers. Profiled with immunoSEQ multiplex PCR; TCRdb holds only in-frame clones, not every one. The profile shows fewer than 80,000 clones, 75% to 90% of them singletons. Sequenced material: CD4+ or CD8+ T cells sorted from blood, taken in a trial of the OX40 agonist ivuxolimab. Receptors originate from an adult with an advanced solid tumor such as melanoma, head and neck, liver or kidney cancer.

The V and J genes are TRBV7-6 and TRBJ2-2; possibly TRBD2 for D (7 bases). The CDR3 sequence is 15 residues long. Trimming took 5 bases from V and 3 from J, leaving 13 bases between them. Germline CDR1 SGHVS, CDR2 FNYEAQ. CDR3 coding DNA: TGTGCCAGCAGCGAGGGGGGGGGATACACCGGGGAGCTGTTTTTT. As protein: CASSEGGGYTGELFF.

The rearrangement joins TRBV10-3 to TRBJ1-1; D gene unclear. This CDR3 contains 15 residues. V was trimmed by 0 bases and J by 0 bases, leaving 8 bases between them. Germline V gene sequence: CDR1 ENHRY, CDR2 SYGVKD. The CDR3 protein is CAISESYHLNTEAFF. In DNA, the CDR3 is TGTGCCATCAGTGAGTCGTATCACCTGAACACTGAAGCTTTCTTT.

CDR3 sequence reads: CASSAGVTNEKLFF. As DNA, the CDR3 is TGCGCCAGCAGCGCAGGTGTCACTAATGAAAAACTGTTTTTT. The chain is built from TRBV5-1 and TRBJ1-4; no definite D call. The CDR3 covers 14 residues. CDR1 and CDR2 from the germline V gene are SGHRS and YFSETQ. The V and J ends lost 4 bases and 2 bases respectively, with 9 bases between them.

The chain carries TRBV18 and TRBJ2-7, with D maybe TRBD2 (5 bases). V lost 3 bases and J 2 bases, leaving 14 bases between the germline ends. Germline CDR1 is KGHSH and CDR2 is LQKENI. This CDR3 spans 15 amino acids. This chain's CDR3 is CASSPLRDKTYEQYF. The CDR3 DNA is TGTGCCAGCTCACCCCTCCGGGATAAAACCTACGAGCAGTACTTC. Using reference TRBV18 and TRBJ2-7 for the parts outside the CDR3, the full variable domain is NAGVMQNPRHLVRRRGQEARLRCSPMKGHSHVYWYRQLPEEGLKFMVYLQKENIIDESGMPKERFSAEFPKEGPSILRIQQVVRGDSAAYFCASSPLRDKTYEQYFGPGTRLTVT.

This clone is medium-sized (0.01 to 0.1%) within its sample. The chain combines TRBV7-3 with TRBJ1-1; 7 bases fit TRBD1. The V segment lost 3 bases and the J segment 12 bases; nucleotides outside the gene matches: 4. CDR1 and CDR2 from the germline V gene are SGHTA and FQGTGA. The CDR3 consists of 11 residues. This CDR3 is CASSFGQETFF. In nucleotides, the CDR3 is TGTGCCAGCAGCTTCGGACAGGAAACTTTCTTT.

This clone has a single count. The chain links TRBV19 to TRBJ2-6, with 8 bases aligning to TRBD2. The CDR3 runs to 15 residues. The J segment lost 2 bases and the V segment lost 6 bases, leaving 3 bases of the junction unmatched. Germline lookup yields CDR1 LNHDA and CDR2 SQIVND (reference sequence). The CDR3 DNA sequence: TGTGCCAGTAGCATACTAGCGGCTGGGGCCAACGTCCTGACTTTC. Protein: CASSILAAGANVLTF.

This clone was seen only a few times. J is TRBJ1-1 and V is TRBV5-1, with no clear D. V was pared by 0 bases and J by 6 bases, with 12 bases between. CDR1 is SGHRS, CDR2 YFSETQ, per germline. This CDR3 contains 14 residues. CDR3 DNA sequence: TGCGCCAGCAGCTTGGAGGGATTACAGTCTGAAGCTTTCTTT. It encodes CASSLEGLQSEAFF. Full variable domain (outside the CDR3, taken from reference TRBV5-1 and TRBJ1-1): KAGVTQTPRYLIKTRGQQVTLSCSPISGHRSVSWYQQTPGQGLQFLFEYFSETQRNKGNFPGRFSGRQFSNSRSEMNVSTLELGDSALYLCASSLEGLQSEAFFGQGTRLTVV.

This chain joins TRBV5-1 and TRBJ2-5; D perhaps matches TRBD1 (5 bases). The CDR3 extends over 15 amino acids. The V end lost 2 bases, the J end lost 5 bases, and 16 bases lay between the germline ends. The V gene's germline CDR1 is SGHRS and CDR2 YFSETQ. Here the CDR3 reads CASSLGMVQGETQYF. The CDR3 nucleotides are TGCGCCAGCAGCTTAGGGATGGTCCAGGGTGAGACCCAGTACTTC.

V and J are TRBV5-1 and TRBJ1-3; D perhaps matches TRBD1 (6 bases). With 0 bases removed from V and 0 bases from J, the gap between germline ends came to 10 bases. The CDR3 runs to 16 residues. Germline V gives CDR1 SGHRS, CDR2 YFSETQ. CDR3 region: CASSLEAGVSGNTIYF. CDR3 DNA sequence: TGCGCCAGCAGCTTGGAGGCAGGGGTCTCTGGAAACACCATATATTTT.

The gene calls are TRBV7-3 and TRBJ1-1; TRBD1 might be the D (5 bases). CDR1 and CDR2 (germline): SGHTA, FQGTGA. CDR3 length: 15 residues. V was pared by 2 bases and J by 0 bases, with 10 bases between. The CDR3 protein is CASSLQGLMNTEAFF. The DNA of the CDR3 is TGTGCCAGCAGCTTACAGGGTCTCATGAACACTGAAGCTTTCTTT.

The chain recombines TRBV18 with TRBJ2-3; D not resolved. There are 13 residues in the CDR3. Trimming stripped 3 bases from V and 5 bases from J, with 9 bases between. From germline, CDR1 is KGHSH and CDR2 LQKENI. As DNA, the CDR3 is TGTGCCAGCTCACCGTCTAATGGAGATACGCAGTATTTT. Its translation is CASSPSNGDTQYF.

V gene TRBV27 combines with J gene TRBJ2-1; D uncertain. CDR1 MNHEY and CDR2 SMNVEV come from the germline V gene (reference sequence). CDR3 size: 16 residues. V lost 4 bases and J lost 4, with 17 bases in between. In DNA form, the CDR3 reads TGTGCCAGCAGTTCCCTGACGAGTCGACAATACAATGAGCAGTTCTTC. This translates into CASSSLTSRQYNEQFF.

The chain combines TRBV11-2 with TRBJ1-1; 7 bases are shared with TRBD1. Germline-derived CDR1 and CDR2 are SGHAT and FQNNGV. V was clipped by 3 bases and J by 3 bases; unmatched bases: 4. This CDR3 is 14 amino acids long. CDR3 loop: CASSLTGKDTEAFF. CDR3 DNA: TGTGCCAGCAGCTTGACAGGGAAGGACACTGAAGCTTTCTTT.

J is TRBJ1-1 and V is TRBV7-2; TRBD1 is a possible D gene (6 bases). Germline V gene sequence: CDR1 SGHTA, CDR2 FQGNSA. CDR3 length: 15 residues. The germline V and J ends were trimmed by 3 bases and 0 bases, with 11 bases remaining between them. CDR3 coding DNA: TGTGCCAGCAGCTTGGGGGGCCGGCTGAACACTGAAGCTTTCTTT. Translating gives CASSLGGRLNTEAFF.

The chain joins TRBV6-5 to TRBJ1-2; TRBD1 agrees at 7 bases. Germline CDR1 reads MNHEY; CDR2 reads SVGAGI. This CDR3 comprises 13 residues. Trimming took 7 bases from V and 8 from J; bases not matched to a gene: 10. The CDR3 nucleotides are TGTGCCAGCATCCAAGGGGGCCAGGGGGGCTACACCTTC. Translating gives CASIQGGQGGYTF.

This chain uses TRBV5-4 with TRBJ2-1; TRBD2 might be the D (5 bases). CDR1 and CDR2 (germline): SGHNT, YYREEE (reference sequence). This CDR3 has 16 residues. V was clipped by 0 bases and J by 7 bases, with 17 bases between them. CDR3 sequence: CASSLEAVSGGNEQFF. DNA for the CDR3: TGTGCCAGCAGCTTGGAAGCGGTGAGTGGTGGGAATGAGCAGTTCTTC.

The chain is built from TRBV19 and TRBJ1-1; 9 nucleotides match TRBD1. CDR1 and CDR2 (germline): LNHDA, SQIVND (reference sequence). The V and J ends lost 4 bases and 3 bases, in that order; junction bases with no gene match: 6. The CDR3 has 15 amino acids. CDR3 sequence: CASSNTGGADTEAFF. The CDR3 DNA sequence: TGTGCCAGTAGTAATACAGGGGGCGCGGACACTGAAGCTTTCTTT. Full variable domain (remainder filled in from reference TRBV19 and TRBJ1-1): DGGITQSPKYLFRKEGQNVTLSCEQNLNHDAMYWYRQDPGQGLRLIYYSQIVNDFQKGDIAEGYSVSREKKESFPLTVTSAQKNPTAFYLCASSNTGGADTEAFFGQGTRLTVV.

The genes are TRBV28 and TRBJ2-1; D not resolved. Germline CDR1 MDHEN, CDR2 SYDVKM. The CDR3 is 12 residues long. The V and J ends lost 2 bases and 6 bases respectively, with 5 bases between them. In DNA form, the CDR3 reads TGTGCCAGCAGTTTAGGCGCCAATGAGCAGTTCTTC. Its translation: CASSLGANEQFF.

The chain recombines TRBV5-6 with TRBJ2-3; perhaps TRBD2 as D (6 bases). The CDR3 contains 19 residues. V lost 1 base and J lost 6, with 27 bases in between. Germline assignment: CDR1 SGHDT and CDR2 YYEEEE. The CDR3 DNA follows: TGTGCCAGCAGCTTGTATCAAGGGGCGGGAAGCGCGGGGCGGGATACGCAGTATTTT. The encoded protein is CASSLYQGAGSAGRDTQYF. Combining the CDR3 with reference TRBV5-6 and TRBJ2-3 gives the whole variable domain DAGVTQSPTHLIKTRGQQVTLRCSPKSGHDTVSWYQQALGQGPQFIFQYYEEEERQRGNFPDRFSGHQFPNYSSELNVNALLLGDSALYLCASSLYQGAGSAGRDTQYFGPGTRLTVL.

Only a few counts were recorded for this clone. The rearrangement joins TRBV2 to TRBJ1-6; 10 bases are shared with TRBD1. V shed 0 bases, J shed 9 bases, and the junction held 11 bases outside the gene matches. This CDR3 is 18 amino acids long. From germline, CDR1 is SNHLY and CDR2 FYNNEI. The CDR3 DNA is TGTGCCAGCAGTGAAGCTTTATCCGCCGGGACAGGGGTTTCACCCCTCCACTTT. It specifies CASSEALSAGTGVSPLHF.

The chain employs TRBV29-1 and TRBJ2-1; TRBD1 or TRBD2 may be the D gene (5 bases each). The CDR3 runs 15 residues. Germline V gives CDR1 SQVTM, CDR2 ANQGSEA. The CDR3 reads CSLTGHGAVYNEQFF. In DNA, the CDR3 is TGCAGTCTGACGGGCCACGGGGCGGTCTACAATGAGCAGTTCTTC.

The chain links TRBV29-1 to TRBJ2-7, with 9 bases that match TRBD1. Unmatched junction bases numbered 8, after V lost 7 bases and J lost 4 bases. Germline CDR1 SQVTM, CDR2 ANQGSEA. This CDR3 has 13 residues. The DNA for the CDR3 is TGCAGCGGCGGGACAGGGTATGATTACGAGCAGTACTTC. Amino acids: CSGGTGYDYEQYF.